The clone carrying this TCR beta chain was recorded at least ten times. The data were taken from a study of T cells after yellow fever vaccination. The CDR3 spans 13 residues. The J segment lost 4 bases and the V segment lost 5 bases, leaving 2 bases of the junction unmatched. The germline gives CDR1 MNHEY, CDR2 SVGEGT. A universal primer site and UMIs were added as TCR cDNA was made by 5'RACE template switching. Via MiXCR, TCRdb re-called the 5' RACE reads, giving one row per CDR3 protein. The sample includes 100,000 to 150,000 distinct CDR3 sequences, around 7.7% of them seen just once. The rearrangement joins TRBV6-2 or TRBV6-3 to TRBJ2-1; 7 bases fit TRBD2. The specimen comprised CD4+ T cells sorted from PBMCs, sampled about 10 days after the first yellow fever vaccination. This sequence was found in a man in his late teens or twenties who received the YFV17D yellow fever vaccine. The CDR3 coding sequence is TGTGCCAGCAGTCGGGACTATTACAATGAGCAGTTCTTC. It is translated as CASSRDYYNEQFF.